This T cell receptor beta chain was captured by sequencing in a study of identical twins. Study-wide results and caveats: Models underestimated out-of-frame TCR alpha sharing in monozygotic twins. Beta out-of-frame sequences showed weaker excess sharing between twins.

Only a few counts were recorded for this clonotype. Its matching antigen is unknown. Trimming took off 0 bases at V and 8 bases at J, with 8 bases between the two ends. The CDR3 covers 14 residues. CDR1 SGHDN and CDR2 FVKESK come from the germline V gene. TCRdb used MiXCR to reprocess the 5' RACE reads, holding one entry per CDR3 protein. This sample has about 490,000 distinct CDR3 sequences, with about 16% found just once. These same records also appear under a second study, on yellow fever vaccine responses in identical twins. Per that paper: Vaccine T cell responses of twins reportedly seemed partly convergent and partly personalized.

What was sequenced was CD4+ T cells sorted from blood. This chain connects TRBV14 to TRBJ1-6, with D unresolved. This clonotype originated in a woman aged 18-30 years in good health. This CDR3 is CASSQDPPDSPLHF. The CDR3 coding sequence is TGTGCCAGCAGCCAAGATCCCCCCGATTCACCCCTCCACTTT.